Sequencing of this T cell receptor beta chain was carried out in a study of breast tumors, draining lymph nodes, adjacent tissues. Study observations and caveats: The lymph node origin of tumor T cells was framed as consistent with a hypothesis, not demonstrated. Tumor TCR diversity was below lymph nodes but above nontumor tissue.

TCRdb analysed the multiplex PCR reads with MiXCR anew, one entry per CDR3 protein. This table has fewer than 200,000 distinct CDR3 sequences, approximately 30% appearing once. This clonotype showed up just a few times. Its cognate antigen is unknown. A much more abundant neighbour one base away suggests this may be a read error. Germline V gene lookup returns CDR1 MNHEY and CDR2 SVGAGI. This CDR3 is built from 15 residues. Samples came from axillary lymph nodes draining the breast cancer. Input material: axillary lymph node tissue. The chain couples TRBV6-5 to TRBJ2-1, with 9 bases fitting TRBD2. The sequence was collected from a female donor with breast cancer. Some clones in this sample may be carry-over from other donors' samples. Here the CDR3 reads CASSPFPSGNNEQLF. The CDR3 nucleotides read TGTGCCAGCAGCCCTTTCCCTAGCGGGAACAATGAGCAGCTCTTC.